This T cell receptor (beta chain) was obtained from a study of blood T cell repertoires in COVID-19. Clones were read by immunoSEQ multiplex PCR, and TCRdb kept only the in-frame ones, dropping some. The sample gives about 370,000 clones, approximately 88% of which show up once; around 3% is in the top ten. CDR1 is MNHEY and CDR2 is SMNVEV in the germline V gene (reference sequence). This CDR3 contains 16 residues. V lost 5 bases to trimming and J lost 6 bases, with 20 bases between them. The clonotype originates from a woman in her 30s with COVID-19, enrolled during active disease. Sequenced input: peripheral blood. This sequence joins TRBV27 and TRBJ2-1; a weak D match, TRBD1 (5 bases). This chain's CDR3 is CASSASQGVLINEQFF. DNA for the CDR3: TGTGCCAGCAGTGCCTCCCAGGGTGTCTTGATCAATGAGCAGTTCTTC.